The 26 T cell receptor beta chains reported below all come from one sample, sequenced in a study of T cell responses to AZD1222 COVID-19 vaccine (dated by TCRdb to about 2021). Library generation was performed with the immunoSEQ multiplex PCR assay. TCRdb retrieved this table from immuneACCESS and kept in-frame rearrangements only. Not all clones are present; in checked studies, unresolved V genes account for under half, and no reason is known for the remainder. The sample has approximately 35,000 clones on record, about nine tenths of them singletons. Clones ranked in the top ten supply roughly 11% of the sample. Reading the label with the study, this specimen's time point is: about 28 days (+/-7) after the second vaccine dose. The material sequenced was peripheral blood, taken 28 days after the second AZD1222 dose. These receptors all come from an adult who received the AZD1222 COVID-19 vaccine.

The V gene is TRBV29-1, the J gene TRBJ2-7; 10 positions match TRBD1. The length of the CDR3 is 13 residues. V lost 7 bases to trimming and J lost 1 base; unmatched junction nucleotides: 4. Germline CDR1 is SQVTM and CDR2 is ANQGSEA. In DNA, the CDR3 is TGCAGCGCCAGGACAGGGGGATCCTACGAGCAGTACTTC. Amino acid sequence: CSARTGGSYEQYF.

V is TRBV19 and J is TRBJ2-2; 10 bases align to TRBD1. Germline loops: CDR1 LNHDA, CDR2 SQIVND (reference sequence). This CDR3 spans 15 amino acids. Trimming at V came to 5 bases and at J to 5 bases, leaving 5 bases not matched to a gene. The CDR3 sequence is CASSVRDRGTGELFF. CDR3 DNA sequence: TGTGCCAGTAGTGTCCGGGACAGGGGAACCGGGGAGCTGTTTTTT.

V usage is TRBV2 and J usage is TRBJ1-2; the D is unclear. Germline CDR1 reads SNHLY; CDR2 reads FYNNEI. CDR3 length equals 18 residues. V was clipped by 0 bases and J by 1 base, with 18 bases between them. The CDR3 sequence: CASSEALGRKNNNYGYTF. CDR3 bases: TGTGCCAGCAGTGAAGCGCTTGGGCGGAAAAATAATAACTATGGCTACACCTTC.

V and J are TRBV5-1 and TRBJ1-2, with a weak D call TRBD1 (5 bases). Germline V gene data show CDR1 as SGHRS and CDR2 as YFSETQ. The CDR3 sequence is 15 residues long. Trimming removed 3 bases at V and 4 bases at J, with 16 bases between. The chain's CDR3 is CASSSRPDSTYGYTF. The CDR3 coding sequence is TGCGCCAGCAGCTCTCGACCAGACAGTACCTATGGCTACACCTTC.

J is TRBJ2-1 and V is TRBV3-1 (or the pseudogene TRBV3-2), with 8 bases identical to TRBD2. This CDR3 comprises 13 residues. CDR1 and CDR2 (germline): LGHDT, YNNKEL (reference sequence). Trimming cost V 5 bases and J 9 bases; bases outside gene matches: 6. The CDR3 spells CASSVRGGLEQFF. In nucleotides, the CDR3 is TGTGCCAGCAGCGTCCGGGGGGGCCTTGAGCAGTTCTTC.

CDR3: CASSQGRLSYEQYF. Here the CDR3 DNA reads TGTGCCAGCAGCCAAGGTCGGCTCTCCTACGAGCAGTACTTC. The V and J genes are TRBV3-1 (or the pseudogene TRBV3-2) and TRBJ2-7; D not certain. CDR1 is LGHDT, CDR2 YNNKEL, per germline (reference sequence). Trimming removed 1 base at V and 0 bases at J, with 7 bases between. The CDR3 spans 14 residues.

This clone was recorded a few times. The rearrangement uses TRBV11-2 and TRBJ1-3; maybe TRBD1 (5 bases). Trimming stripped 4 bases from V and 0 bases from J, with 19 bases between. The CDR3 contains 18 residues. Germline assignment: CDR1 SGHAT and CDR2 FQNNGV. Here the CDR3 DNA reads TGTGCCAGCAGCTCCCCGGGGCGCGAACTGAGCTCTGGAAACACCATATATTTT. Protein: CASSSPGRELSSGNTIYF. Using reference TRBV11-2 and TRBJ1-3 for the parts outside the CDR3, the full variable domain is EAGVAQSPRYKIIEKRQSVAFWCNPISGHATLYWYQQILGQGPKLLIQFQNNGVVDDSQLPKDRFSAERLKGVDSTLKIQPAKLEDSAVYLCASSSPGRELSSGNTIYFGEGSWLTVV.

V is TRBV19 and J is TRBJ1-2, with 9 nucleotides matching TRBD1. The CDR3 contains 13 residues. The V and J ends lost 8 bases and 7 bases, in that order; junction bases with no gene match: 8. Germline-derived CDR1 and CDR2 are LNHDA and SQIVND (reference sequence). Here the CDR3 DNA reads TGTGCCAGTCGGTTGACAGGGGGTCGTGGCTACACCTTC. It codes for CASRLTGGRGYTF. Filled out from reference TRBV19 and TRBJ1-2, the complete variable domain reads DGGITQSPKYLFRKEGQNVTLSCEQNLNHDAMYWYRQDPGQGLRLIYYSQIVNDFQKGDIAEGYSVSREKKESFPLTVTSAQKNPTAFYLCASRLTGGRGYTFGSGTRLTVV.

V gene TRBV7-2 combines with J gene TRBJ2-2; 14 bases line up with TRBD2. The germline CDR1 and CDR2 sequences are SGHTA and FQGNSA. V lost 1 base, J lost 4 bases, and 5 bases stayed unmatched. This CDR3 contains 18 residues. CDR3 in amino acids: CASSLVGLAGALTGELFF. The DNA for the CDR3 is TGTGCCAGCAGCTTAGTGGGACTAGCGGGGGCCCTCACCGGGGAGCTGTTTTTT.

The V gene is TRBV11-3, the J gene TRBJ2-1; 7 bases line up with TRBD2. V lost 2 bases to trimming and J lost 7 bases; unmatched junction nucleotides: 5. Germline loops: CDR1 SGHNT, CDR2 YENEEA. The CDR3 has 14 amino acids. The CDR3 sequence: CASSLPGGRNEQFF. The CDR3 nucleotides are TGTGCCAGCAGCTTACCGGGAGGACGGAATGAGCAGTTCTTC.

The chain joins TRBV3-1 (or the pseudogene TRBV3-2) to TRBJ1-1; no definite D call. Germline values: CDR1 LGHDT, CDR2 YNNKEL (reference sequence). The CDR3 contains 15 residues. Trimming left V 1 base short and J 1 base short, with 10 bases between. The CDR3 here is CASSQGPAGNTEAFF. The CDR3, as DNA: TGTGCCAGCAGCCAAGGTCCGGCCGGGAACACTGAAGCTTTCTTT.

This chain links TRBV6-5 with TRBJ1-4; 10 nucleotides line up with TRBD1. The V and J ends lost 2 bases and 7 bases, in that order; junction bases with no gene match: 7. Germline assignment: CDR1 MNHEY and CDR2 SVGAGI. This CDR3 spans 16 amino acids. CDR3 amino acids: CASSYGTGDGREKLFF. CDR3 coding DNA: TGTGCCAGCAGTTACGGGACAGGGGATGGACGTGAAAAACTGTTTTTT.

The chain combines TRBV14 with TRBJ2-7; D is unclear. CDR1 is SGHDN, CDR2 FVKESK, per germline. V was cut by 2 bases and J by 1 base, with 0 bases left in between. The CDR3 spans 11 residues. The DNA for the CDR3 is TGTGCCAGCAGCCAATCCTACGAGCAGTACTTC. Protein product: CASSQSYEQYF.

The rearrangement joins TRBV6-5 to TRBJ2-7, with D tentatively TRBD2 (5 bases). The CDR3 runs to 14 residues. Germline values: CDR1 MNHEY, CDR2 SVGAGI. V gave up 1 base and J gave up 7 bases, with 14 bases separating them. The CDR3 nucleotides are TGTGCCAGCAGTTACTTATCCGGGAAGGGAGAGCAGTACTTC. This translates into CASSYLSGKGEQYF.

This chain uses TRBV4-2 with TRBJ2-1; 7 bases match TRBD2. This CDR3 is built from 16 residues. The trim removed 1 base at V and 4 bases at J, leaving 7 bases unmatched. Germline-derived CDR1 and CDR2 are LGHNA and YNFKEQ. The CDR3 spells CASSQARREGYNEQFF. For the CDR3, the DNA is TGTGCCAGCAGCCAAGCGAGAAGGGAGGGATACAATGAGCAGTTCTTC.

The gene calls are TRBV2 and TRBJ1-2; D uncertain. The CDR3 runs 14 residues. V lost 7 bases and J 0 bases, leaving 12 bases between the germline ends. The germline gives CDR1 SNHLY, CDR2 FYNNEI. The CDR3 loop reads CASTGNGANYGYTF. CDR3 bases: TGTGCCAGCACCGGAAACGGGGCTAACTATGGCTACACCTTC.

This clone was seen once. The chain carries TRBV9 and TRBJ2-7, with a weak D call TRBD2 (5 bases). Germline CDR1 and CDR2: SGDLS and YYNGEE. Trimming removed 2 bases from V and 0 bases from J, with 9 bases in between. The CDR3 extends over 14 amino acids. This CDR3 reads CASSVLGSSYEQYF. CDR3 nucleotide sequence: TGTGCCAGCAGCGTTCTGGGGAGCTCCTACGAGCAGTACTTC.

This chain uses TRBV30 with TRBJ2-1, with a possible D match to TRBD2 (5 bases). This CDR3 region has 13 residues. Germline assignment: CDR1 GTSNPN and CDR2 SVGIG (reference sequence). V lost 1 base and J 4 bases, leaving 8 bases between the germline ends. The CDR3 region is CAWSGGIYNEQFF. In nucleotides, the CDR3 is TGTGCCTGGAGTGGAGGGATTTACAATGAGCAGTTCTTC.

V gene TRBV12-5 combines with J gene TRBJ2-3, with 9 nucleotides matching TRBD1. Losses at the gene ends were 5 bases for V and 5 bases for J; bases not matched to a gene: 8. The germline CDR1 and CDR2 sequences are LGHNT and FRNRAP. The CDR3 consists of 15 residues. The CDR3, as DNA: TGTGCTAGTGGTCCTGGGACAGGGTTTGGAGATACGCAGTATTTT. It translates to CASGPGTGFGDTQYF.

V and J are TRBV4-2 and TRBJ2-7, with 8 bases that match TRBD2. V lost 1 base, J lost 4 bases, and 6 bases stayed unmatched. The CDR3 runs 15 residues. Germline CDR1 reads LGHNA; CDR2 reads YNFKEQ. The CDR3 DNA reads as TGTGCCAGCAGCCAAGCCGGGACTAGTGGGTACGAGCAGTACTTC. This translates into CASSQAGTSGYEQYF.

This clone was seen only a few times. This chain uses TRBV6-5 with TRBJ1-5; the D gene is possibly TRBD1 (6 bases). CDR1 and CDR2 (germline): MNHEY, SVGAGI. There are 15 residues in the CDR3. Deletions cut 7 bases from V and 0 bases from J, with 13 bases between. CDR3 in amino acids: CASKFLQGSNQPQHF. DNA for the CDR3: TGTGCCAGCAAATTTTTACAGGGTAGCAATCAGCCCCAGCATTTT.

This clone was picked up one time. CDR3 residues: CATSDSGQRGEQYF. The DNA of the CDR3 is TGTGCCACCAGTGACTCGGGACAGAGGGGCGAGCAGTACTTC. This chain connects TRBV24-1 to TRBJ2-7, with 7 positions matching TRBD1. CDR3 length: 14 residues. Germline V CDR1 and CDR2: KGHDR, SFDVKD. V trimming: 4 bases; J trimming: 6 bases; junction bases outside the gene matches: 8.

V is TRBV5-4 and J is TRBJ1-6, with 7 bases aligning to TRBD1. Germline trimming cut 6 bases from V and 6 bases from J; bases unmatched to any gene: 15. The germline CDR1 and CDR2 sequences are SGHNT and YYREEE (reference sequence). The length of the CDR3 is 17 residues. CDR3 sequence (DNA): TGTGCCAGCACCCTAACAGGGACAGCAGACCCTAATTCACCCCTCCACTTT. Translated: CASTLTGTADPNSPLHF.

With respect to this clone: This sample also contains other DNA sequences that code for the same CDR3. The chain couples TRBV11-3 to TRBJ1-1; 7 nucleotides align to TRBD1. The CDR3 has 13 amino acids. J gave up 3 bases and V 2 bases, and 0 bases lay outside the gene matches. Germline V gene sequence: CDR1 SGHNT, CDR2 YENEEA. The CDR3 region has the DNA TGTGCCAGCAGCTTACAGGGGGACACTGAAGCTTTCTTT. Its translation is CASSLQGDTEAFF. The complete variable domain, with remaining parts taken from reference TRBV11-3 and TRBJ1-1, reads EAGVVQSPRYKIIEKKQPVAFWCNPISGHNTLYWYLQNLGQGPELLIRYENEEAVDDSQLPKDRFSAERLKGVDSTLKIQPAELGDSAVYLCASSLQGDTEAFFGQGTRLTVV.

V is TRBV5-8 and J is TRBJ2-2, with 10 bases that match TRBD1. The germline V gene has CDR1 SGHTS and CDR2 YDEGEE. There are 16 residues in the CDR3. Trimming took 1 base from V and 6 from J; bases not matched to a gene: 6. DNA of the CDR3: TGTGCCAGCAGCTTGCGGGGACAGGGGCGCGCCGGGGAGCTGTTTTTT. This translates into CASSLRGQGRAGELFF.

J is TRBJ2-1 and V is TRBV6-5; the match to TRBD1 covers 7 bases. J was trimmed by 3 bases and V by 5 bases; bases with no gene match: 7. The CDR3 has 15 amino acids. Germline CDR1 reads MNHEY; CDR2 reads SVGAGI. The CDR3 is CASSRGQHLYNEQFF. As DNA, the CDR3 is TGTGCCAGCAGTAGGGGACAGCACCTCTACAATGAGCAGTTCTTC.